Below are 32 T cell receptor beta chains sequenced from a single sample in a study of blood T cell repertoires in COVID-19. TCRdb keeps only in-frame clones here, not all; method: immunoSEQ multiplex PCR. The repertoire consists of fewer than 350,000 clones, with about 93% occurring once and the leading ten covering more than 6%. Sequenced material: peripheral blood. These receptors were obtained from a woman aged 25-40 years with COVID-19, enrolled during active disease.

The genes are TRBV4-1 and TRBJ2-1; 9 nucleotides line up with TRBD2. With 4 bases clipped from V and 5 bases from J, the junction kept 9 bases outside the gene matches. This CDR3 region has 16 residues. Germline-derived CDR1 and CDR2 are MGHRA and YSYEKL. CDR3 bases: TGCGCCAGCAGCCGCGAGGGCGGGAGGGTGGACAATGAGCAGTTCTTC. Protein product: CASSREGGRVDNEQFF.

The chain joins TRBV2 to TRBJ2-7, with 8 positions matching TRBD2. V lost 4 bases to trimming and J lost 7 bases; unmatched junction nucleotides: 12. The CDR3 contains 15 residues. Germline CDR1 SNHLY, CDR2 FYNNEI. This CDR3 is CASSGPSGHPGEQYF. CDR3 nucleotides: TGTGCCAGCAGTGGGCCTAGCGGGCACCCGGGGGAGCAGTACTTC. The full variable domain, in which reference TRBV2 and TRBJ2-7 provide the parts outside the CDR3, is EPEVTQTPSHQVTQMGQEVILRCVPISNHLYFYWYRQILGQKVEFLVSFYNNEISEKSEIFDDQFSVERPDGSNFTLKIRSTKLEDSAMYFCASSGPSGHPGEQYFGPGTRLTVT.

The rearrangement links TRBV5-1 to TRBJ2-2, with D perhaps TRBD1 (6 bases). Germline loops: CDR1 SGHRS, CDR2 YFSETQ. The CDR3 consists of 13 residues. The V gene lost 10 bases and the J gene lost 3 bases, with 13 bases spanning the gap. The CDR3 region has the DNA TGCGCCTGCCAGGGACAAGACACCGGGGAGCTGTTTTTT. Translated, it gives CACQGQDTGELFF. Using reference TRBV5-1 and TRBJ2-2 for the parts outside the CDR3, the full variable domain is KAGVTQTPRYLIKTRGQQVTLSCSPISGHRSVSWYQQTPGQGLQFLFEYFSETQRNKGNFPGRFSGRQFSNSRSEMNVSTLELGDSALYLCACQGQDTGELFFGEGSRLTVL.

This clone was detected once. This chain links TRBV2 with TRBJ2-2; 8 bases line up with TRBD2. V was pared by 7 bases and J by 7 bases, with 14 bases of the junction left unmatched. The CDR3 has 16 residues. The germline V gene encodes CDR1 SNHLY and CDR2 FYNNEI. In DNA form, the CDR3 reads TGTGCCAGCACCGATGGGACTAGGAGGAGGGGCGGGGAGCTGTTTTTT. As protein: CASTDGTRRRGGELFF.

In DNA form, the CDR3 reads TGCGCCAGCAGCGTAGCCTCCACAGGGGTCTATGGCTACACCTTC. It yields the protein CASSVASTGVYGYTF. The V call is TRBV5-1, the J call TRBJ1-2, with 7 positions matching TRBD1. Germline lookup yields CDR1 SGHRS and CDR2 YFSETQ. The CDR3 extends over 15 amino acids. The V and J ends lost 4 bases and 4 bases, in that order; junction bases with no gene match: 10.

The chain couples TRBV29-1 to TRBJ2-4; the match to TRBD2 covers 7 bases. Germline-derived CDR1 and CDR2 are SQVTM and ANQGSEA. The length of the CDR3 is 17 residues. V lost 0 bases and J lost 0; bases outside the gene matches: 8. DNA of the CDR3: TGCAGCGTTGAAGATCTTCGTCGGGAGGAAGCCAAAAACATTCAGTACTTC. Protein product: CSVEDLRREEAKNIQYF.

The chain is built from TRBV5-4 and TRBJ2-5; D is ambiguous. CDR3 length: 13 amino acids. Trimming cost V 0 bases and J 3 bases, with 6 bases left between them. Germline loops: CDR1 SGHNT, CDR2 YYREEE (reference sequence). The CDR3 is CASSLVLEETQYF. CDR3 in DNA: TGTGCCAGCAGCTTGGTGTTAGAAGAGACCCAGTACTTC.

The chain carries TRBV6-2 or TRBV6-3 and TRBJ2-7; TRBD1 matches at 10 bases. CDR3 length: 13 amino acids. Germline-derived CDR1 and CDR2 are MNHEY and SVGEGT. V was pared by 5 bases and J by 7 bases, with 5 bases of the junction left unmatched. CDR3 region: CASSQTGGAEQYF. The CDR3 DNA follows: TGTGCCAGCAGTCAGACAGGGGGCGCTGAGCAGTACTTC.

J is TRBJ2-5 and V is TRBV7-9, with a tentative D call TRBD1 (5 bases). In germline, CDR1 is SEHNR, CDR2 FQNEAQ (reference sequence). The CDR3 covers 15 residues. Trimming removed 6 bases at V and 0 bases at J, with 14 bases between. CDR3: CASSRRQPNQETQYF. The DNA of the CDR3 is TGTGCCAGCAGTCGTAGACAGCCTAACCAAGAGACCCAGTACTTC.

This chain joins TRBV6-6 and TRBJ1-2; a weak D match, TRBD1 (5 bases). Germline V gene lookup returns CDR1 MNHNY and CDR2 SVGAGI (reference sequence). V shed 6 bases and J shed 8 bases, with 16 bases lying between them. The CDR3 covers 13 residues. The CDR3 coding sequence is TGTGCCAGCAGCCCCAGAGGGGAGGGCGGCTACACCTTC. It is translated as CASSPRGEGGYTF.

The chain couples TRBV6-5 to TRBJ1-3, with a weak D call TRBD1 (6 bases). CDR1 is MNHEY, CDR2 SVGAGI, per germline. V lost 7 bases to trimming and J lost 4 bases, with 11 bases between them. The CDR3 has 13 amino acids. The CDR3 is CASKQGPGNTIYF. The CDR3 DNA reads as TGTGCCAGCAAACAGGGACCGGGAAACACCATATATTTT.

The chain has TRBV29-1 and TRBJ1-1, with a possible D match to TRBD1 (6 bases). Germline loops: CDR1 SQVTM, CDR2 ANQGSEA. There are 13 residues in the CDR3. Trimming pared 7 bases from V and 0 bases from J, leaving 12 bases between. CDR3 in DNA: TGCAGCGGTACCAGGGGCCTGAACACTGAAGCTTTCTTT. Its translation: CSGTRGLNTEAFF.

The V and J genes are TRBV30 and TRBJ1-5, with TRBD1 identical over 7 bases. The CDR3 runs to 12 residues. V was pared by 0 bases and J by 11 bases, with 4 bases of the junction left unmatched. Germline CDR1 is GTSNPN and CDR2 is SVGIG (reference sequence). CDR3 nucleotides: TGTGCCTGGAGTGTACAGGGGCGAACCCAGCATTTT. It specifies CAWSVQGRTQHF.

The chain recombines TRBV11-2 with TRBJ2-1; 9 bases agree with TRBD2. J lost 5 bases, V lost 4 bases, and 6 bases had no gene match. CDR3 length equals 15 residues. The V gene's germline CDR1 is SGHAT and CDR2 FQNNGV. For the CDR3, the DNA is TGTGCCAGCAGCTCCCTGGTAGCGGGGGACAATGAGCAGTTCTTC. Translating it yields CASSSLVAGDNEQFF.

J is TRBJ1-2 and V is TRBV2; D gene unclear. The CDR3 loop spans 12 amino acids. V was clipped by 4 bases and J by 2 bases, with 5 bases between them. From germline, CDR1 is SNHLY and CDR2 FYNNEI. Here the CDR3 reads CASSGLNYGYTF. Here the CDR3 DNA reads TGTGCCAGCAGTGGGCTCAACTATGGCTACACCTTC.

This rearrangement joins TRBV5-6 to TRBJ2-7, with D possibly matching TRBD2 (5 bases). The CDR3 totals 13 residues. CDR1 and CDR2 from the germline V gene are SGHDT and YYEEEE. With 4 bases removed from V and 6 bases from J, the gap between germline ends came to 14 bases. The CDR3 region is CASSGVGGLEQYF. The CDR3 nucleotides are TGTGCCAGCAGCGGAGTGGGCGGGCTCGAGCAGTACTTC.

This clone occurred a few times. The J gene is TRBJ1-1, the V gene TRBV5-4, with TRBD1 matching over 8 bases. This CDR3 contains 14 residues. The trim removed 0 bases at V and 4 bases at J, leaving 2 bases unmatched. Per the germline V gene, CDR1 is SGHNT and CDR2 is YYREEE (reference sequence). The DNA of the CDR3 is TGTGCCAGCAGCTTGGCGGACAGGGTCACTGAAGCTTTCTTT. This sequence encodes CASSLADRVTEAFF.

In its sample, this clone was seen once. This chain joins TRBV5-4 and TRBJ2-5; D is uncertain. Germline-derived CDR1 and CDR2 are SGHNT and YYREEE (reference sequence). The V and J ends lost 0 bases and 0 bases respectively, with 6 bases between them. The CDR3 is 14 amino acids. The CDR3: CASSLGLYQETQYF. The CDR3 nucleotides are TGTGCCAGCAGCTTGGGGCTGTACCAAGAGACCCAGTACTTC.

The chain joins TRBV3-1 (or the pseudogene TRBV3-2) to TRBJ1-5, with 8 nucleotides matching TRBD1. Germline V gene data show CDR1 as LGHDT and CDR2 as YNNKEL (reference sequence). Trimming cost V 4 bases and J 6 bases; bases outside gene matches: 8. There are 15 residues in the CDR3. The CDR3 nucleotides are TGTGCCAGCAGCCTCGGGACAGGCCCCCCTCAGCCCCAGCATTTT. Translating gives CASSLGTGPPQPQHF.

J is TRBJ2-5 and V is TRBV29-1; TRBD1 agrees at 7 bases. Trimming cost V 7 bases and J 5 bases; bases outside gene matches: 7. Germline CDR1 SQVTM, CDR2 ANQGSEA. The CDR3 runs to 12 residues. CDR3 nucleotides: TGCAGCGCTAACAGGGGATGGGAGACCCAGTACTTC. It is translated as CSANRGWETQYF.

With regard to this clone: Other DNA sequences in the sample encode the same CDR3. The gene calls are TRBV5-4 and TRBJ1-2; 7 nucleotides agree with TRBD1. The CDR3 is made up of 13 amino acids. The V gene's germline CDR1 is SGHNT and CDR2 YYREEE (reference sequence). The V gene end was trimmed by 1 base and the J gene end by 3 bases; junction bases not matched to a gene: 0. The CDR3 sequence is CASSLTGDYGYTF. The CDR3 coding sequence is TGTGCCAGCAGCTTGACAGGGGACTATGGCTACACCTTC.

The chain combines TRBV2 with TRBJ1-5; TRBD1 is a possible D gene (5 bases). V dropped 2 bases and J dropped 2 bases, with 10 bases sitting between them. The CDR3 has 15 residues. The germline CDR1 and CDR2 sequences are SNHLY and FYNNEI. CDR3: CASSEQGMGNQPQHF. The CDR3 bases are TGTGCCAGCAGTGAACAGGGAATGGGCAATCAGCCCCAGCATTTT.

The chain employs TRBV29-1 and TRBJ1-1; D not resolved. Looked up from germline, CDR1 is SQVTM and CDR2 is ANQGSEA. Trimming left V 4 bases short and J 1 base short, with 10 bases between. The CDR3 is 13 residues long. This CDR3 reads CSVALRQNTEAFF. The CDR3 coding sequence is TGCAGCGTTGCGCTCCGACAGAACACTGAAGCTTTCTTT.

The CDR3 sequence is CASSPRDTSHSPLHF. CDR3 coding DNA: TGTGCCAGCAGTCCACGGGACACCTCACATTCACCCCTCCACTTT. This sequence joins TRBV6-5 and TRBJ1-6, with D maybe TRBD1 (6 bases). Germline-derived CDR1 and CDR2 are MNHEY and SVGAGI. The CDR3 is 15 residues long. Trimming took 5 bases from V and 8 from J, leaving 16 bases between them.

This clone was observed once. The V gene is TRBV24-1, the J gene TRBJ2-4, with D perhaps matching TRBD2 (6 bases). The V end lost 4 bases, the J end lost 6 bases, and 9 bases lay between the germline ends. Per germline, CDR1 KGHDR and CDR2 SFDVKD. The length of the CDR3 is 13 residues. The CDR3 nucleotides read TGTGCCACCAGTGAGCCGGGACTAAACATTCAGTACTTC. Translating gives CATSEPGLNIQYF.

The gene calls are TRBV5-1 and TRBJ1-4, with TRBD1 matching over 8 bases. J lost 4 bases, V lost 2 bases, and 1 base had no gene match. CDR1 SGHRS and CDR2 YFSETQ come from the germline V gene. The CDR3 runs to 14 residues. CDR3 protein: CASSFGQGNEKLFF. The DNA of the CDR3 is TGCGCCAGCAGCTTCGGACAGGGTAATGAAAAACTGTTTTTT.

The CDR3 DNA follows: TGTGCCAGTAGGGGTAGCGGGAGTAGGAATGAGCAGTTCTTC. It yields the protein CASRGSGSRNEQFF. The V call is TRBV19, the J call TRBJ2-1, with 9 positions matching TRBD2. Per germline, CDR1 LNHDA and CDR2 SQIVND (reference sequence). The trim removed 6 bases at V and 7 bases at J, leaving 7 bases unmatched. CDR3 length: 14 amino acids.

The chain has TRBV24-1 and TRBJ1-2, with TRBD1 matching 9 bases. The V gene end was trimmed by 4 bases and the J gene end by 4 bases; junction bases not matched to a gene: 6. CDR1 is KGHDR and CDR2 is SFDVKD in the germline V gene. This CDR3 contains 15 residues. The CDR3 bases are TGTGCCACCAGTGACTCCGGACAGGGGAGCTATGGCTACACCTTC. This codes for CATSDSGQGSYGYTF.

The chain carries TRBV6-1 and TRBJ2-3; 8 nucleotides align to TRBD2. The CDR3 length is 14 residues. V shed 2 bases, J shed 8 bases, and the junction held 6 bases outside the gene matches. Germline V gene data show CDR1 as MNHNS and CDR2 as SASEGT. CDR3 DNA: TGTGCCAGCAGTGAATCGGGCGGGGGGTCTACGCAGTATTTT. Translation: CASSESGGGSTQYF.

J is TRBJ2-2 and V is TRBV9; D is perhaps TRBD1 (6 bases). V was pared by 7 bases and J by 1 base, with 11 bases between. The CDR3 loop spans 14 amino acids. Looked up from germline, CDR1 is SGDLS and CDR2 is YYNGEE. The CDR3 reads CASGQTGNTGELFF. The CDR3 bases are TGTGCCAGCGGTCAGACAGGGAACACCGGGGAGCTGTTTTTT.

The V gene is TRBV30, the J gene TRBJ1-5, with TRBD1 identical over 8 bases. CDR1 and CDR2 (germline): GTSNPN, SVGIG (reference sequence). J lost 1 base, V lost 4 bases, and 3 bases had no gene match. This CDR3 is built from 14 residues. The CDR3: CAWNRGGSNQPQHF. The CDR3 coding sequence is TGTGCCTGGAACAGGGGGGGGAGCAATCAGCCCCAGCATTTT.

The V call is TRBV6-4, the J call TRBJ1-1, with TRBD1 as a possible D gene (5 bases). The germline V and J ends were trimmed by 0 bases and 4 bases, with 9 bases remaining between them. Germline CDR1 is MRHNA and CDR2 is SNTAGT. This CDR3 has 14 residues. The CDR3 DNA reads TGTGCCAGCAGTGACTCGCAGGGTAGCACTGAAGCTTTCTTT. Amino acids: CASSDSQGSTEAFF.